These T cell receptor beta chains were read from a single sample in a study of blood T cell repertoires in COVID-19. The table came from immunoSEQ multiplex PCR; TCRdb's copy has only in-frame clones and leaves some out. Here the sample spans 200,000 or so clones, around four fifths being singletons. The sample consisted of peripheral blood. Receptors originate from a woman aged 60-75 years who had recovered from COVID-19. Both conserved end residues are part of each CDR3. A D gene is named only where the DNA matches it firmly. Where a row states a size, it is once, few, many or the class of an expanded clone; other rows omit it.

>TRBD2|TRBV12-3/TRBV12-4|once|TRBJ2-3
TGTGCCAGCAGCCTGACTAGCGCCGATACGCAGTATTTT
CASSLTSADTQYF
>NA|TRBV27|NA|TRBJ2-1
TGTGCCAGCAGTTTAGCGGGGGCATACAATGAGCAGTTCTTC
CASSLAGAYNEQFF
>NA|TRBV6-6|NA|TRBJ2-4
TGTGCCAGCGGTGTGGTCGGGGACATTCAGTACTTC
CASGVVGDIQYF
>NA|TRBV19|NA|TRBJ1-1
TGTGCCAGTAGTGCCCGGGTTGCCACTGAAGCTTTCTTT
CASSARVATEAFF
>TRBD1|TRBV2|NA|TRBJ2-1
TGTGCCAGCCCCGGACAGGGGGCTACCAATGAGCAGTTCTTC
CASPGQGATNEQFF
>TRBD2|TRBV3-1/TRBV3-2|NA|TRBJ2-1
TGTGCCAGCAGCCAAGATGCAGGACTAGCGGGGGGTCGGCAGTTCTTC
CASSQDAGLAGGRQFF
>TRBD2|TRBV4-3|NA|TRBJ2-7
TGCGCCAGCAGCCAAGATCGCGGGGGACGGGGCGACGAGCAGTACTTC
CASSQDRGGRGDEQYF
>NA|TRBV19|NA|TRBJ2-6
TGTGCCAGTAGTATAGCTGGTGGACAAAGCTCTGGGGCCAACGTCCTGACTTTC
CASSIAGGQSSGANVLTF
>NA|TRBV27|NA|TRBJ2-3
TGTGCCAGCAGTTTAACCAGGGATCCAGATACGCAGTATTTT
CASSLTRDPDTQYF
>TRBD2|TRBV7-8|NA|TRBJ2-5
TGTGCCAGCAGCACCGGACTAGCGGGGGCCCCCCGGGAGACCCAGTACTTC
CASSTGLAGAPRETQYF
>NA|TRBV19|NA|TRBJ2-1
TGTGCCAGTAGTATGCAACGGAGGAATGAGCAGTTCTTC
CASSMQRRNEQFF
>NA|TRBV5-1|few|TRBJ2-5
TGCGCCAGCAGCCCGAGTAGAGAGACCCAGTACTTC
CASSPSRETQYF
>NA|TRBV2|NA|TRBJ2-7
TGTGCCAGCAGTGAATCCGCCAGGGGAAAGAGGGAGCAGTACTTC
CASSESARGKREQYF
>NA|TRBV5-1|once|TRBJ2-2
TGCGCCAGCAGCTTCGCCGGGGAGCTGTTTTTT
CASSFAGELFF
>TRBD1|TRBV5-6|NA|TRBJ1-1
TGTGCCAGCAGCTACGACAGGGCTGAAGCTTTCTTT
CASSYDRAEAFF
>TRBD1|TRBV18|NA|TRBJ1-3
TGTGCCAGCTCACCAACAGGGGCCCGGGGAAACACCATATATTTT
CASSPTGARGNTIYF
>TRBD2|TRBV11-2|NA|TRBJ2-7
TGTGCCAGCAGCTCTACCCCTCTAGCGGGGGGCTACGAGCAGTACTTC
CASSSTPLAGGYEQYF
>TRBD1|TRBV6-6|NA|TRBJ2-2
TGTGCCAGCAGTTACTCGTACAGGGGTGTAATCGGGGAGCTGTTTTTT
CASSYSYRGVIGELFF
>NA|TRBV19|NA|TRBJ1-2
TGTGCCAGTAGTATAGTGGACAACTACTATGGCTACACCTTC
CASSIVDNYYGYTF
>NA|TRBV7-3|NA|TRBJ2-1
TGTGCCAGCAGCCCCCTCGGGTACAATGAGCAGTTCTTC
CASSPLGYNEQFF
>TRBD2|TRBV19|once|TRBJ2-7
TGTGCCAGTAGTATCAAAGCGGGGGGCTCCTACGAGCAGTACTTC
CASSIKAGGSYEQYF
>TRBD1|TRBV27|NA|TRBJ1-2
TGTGCCAGCAGCTTTTTTTTACCGAGAAAAAAAGACAGGGCGAACGCTGGCTACACCTTC
CASSFFLPRKKDRANAGYTF
>NA|TRBV7-2|NA|TRBJ1-1
TGTGCCAGCAGCGTAACAGGGAGAGGAACTGAAGCTTTCTTT
CASSVTGRGTEAFF
>NA|TRBV3-1/TRBV3-2|NA|TRBJ2-3
TGTGCCAGCAGCCAAGATTACACCGCAGATACGCAGTATTTT
CASSQDYTADTQYF
>TRBD1|TRBV7-9|NA|TRBJ1-2
TGTGCCAGCAGCTCGACAGGGCAGAGGTCTGGCTACACCTTC
CASSSTGQRSGYTF
>TRBD1|TRBV6-5|NA|TRBJ1-2
TGTGCCAGCAGCCCGGGACAGGGGGCGGGCTATGGCTACACCTTC
CASSPGQGAGYGYTF
>TRBD1|TRBV11-2|NA|TRBJ2-6
TGTGCCAGTGGTGGACAGGGCATGGCCTCTGGGGCCAACGTCCTGACTTTC
CASGGQGMASGANVLTF
>NA|TRBV27|NA|TRBJ1-1
TGTGCCAGCAGTTTTTACGCTCAGGGGATGAACACTGAAGCTTTCTTT
CASSFYAQGMNTEAFF
>TRBD2|TRBV7-9|NA|TRBJ2-5
TGTGCCAGCAGCGGCAGACTAGCGGGGACGTACCAAGAGACCCAGTACTTC
CASSGRLAGTYQETQYF
>NA|TRBV29-1|NA|TRBJ2-7
TGCAGCGGGGGGCAGGGGCTCTCCTACGAGCAGTACTTC
CSGGQGLSYEQYF
>NA|TRBV5-1|NA|TRBJ2-5
TGCGCCAGCAGCATGGGAGGTCAAGAGACCCAGTACTTC
CASSMGGQETQYF
>NA|TRBV20-1|NA|TRBJ2-5
TGCAGCCAACCTCTACAAGAGACCCAGTACTTC
CSQPLQETQYF
>TRBD1|TRBV5-4|NA|TRBJ2-2
TGTGCCAGCAGCCTGGACAGGGGAGTTGCCGGGGAGCTGTTTTTT
CASSLDRGVAGELFF
>TRBD1|TRBV2|NA|TRBJ1-2
TGTGCCAGCAGCCGACAGGGGGGAGGGGGCTATGGCTACACCTTC
CASSRQGGGGYGYTF
>TRBD1|TRBV2|few|TRBJ1-5
TGTGCCAGCAGCCCCACAGGGGGGCAGCCCCAGCATTTT
CASSPTGGQPQHF
>NA|TRBV18|NA|TRBJ1-1
TGTGCCAGCTCACCCGGGGGGATGAACACTGAAGCTTTCTTT
CASSPGGMNTEAFF
>NA|TRBV23-1|NA|TRBJ2-7
TGCGCCAGCAGTCATTCAGGGTTAACCTACGAGCAGTACTTC
CASSHSGLTYEQYF
>TRBD2|TRBV5-4|NA|TRBJ2-7
TGTGCCAGCAGCTTGGAGCCCCTAGGCGGGGGGCAGAACGAGCAGTACTTC
CASSLEPLGGGQNEQYF
>NA|TRBV7-9|NA|TRBJ2-3
TGTGCCAGCAGCTTAGCCGTGGTAAGCGCAGATACGCAGTATTTT
CASSLAVVSADTQYF
>NA|TRBV12-3/TRBV12-4|NA|TRBJ2-7
TGTGCCAGCGCCCGGGCAGGGGTTATCGAGCAGTACTTC
CASARAGVIEQYF
>NA|TRBV7-9|NA|TRBJ1-3
TGTGCCAGCAGCCCGCCGGGGGTAAACACCATATATTTT
CASSPPGVNTIYF
>TRBD1|TRBV5-1|NA|TRBJ1-2
TGCGCCAGCAGACCTACGACAGGGGGAGAGCGAGGCTACACCTTC
CASRPTTGGERGYTF
>NA|TRBV7-6|NA|TRBJ2-1
TGTGCCAGCAGCTTAATGGCAGGGCCCTACAATGAGCAGTTCTTC
CASSLMAGPYNEQFF
>NA|TRBV4-1|NA|TRBJ1-4
TGCGCCAGCAGCCGGACAGCAACTAATGAAAAACTGTTTTTT
CASSRTATNEKLFF